This is a list of T cell receptor beta chains from one sample in a study of blood T cells in healthy people across ages. TCRdb reanalysed the 5' RACE reads using MiXCR and keeps one entry per CDR3 protein. The sample has 800,000 to 950,000 distinct CDR3 sequences, 48% seen once. What was sequenced was blood. These receptors were obtained from a young man in good health. Each CDR3 is given with its conserved first and last residue. The D gene is left open where the match is weak. Expanded clones are given a class, and other clones once, few, many or no size at all.

d_call	j_call	clone_size	v_call	cdr3_aa	cdr3_nt
-	TRBJ2-3	many	TRBV12-3/TRBV12-4	CASSLGDTQYF	TGTGCCAGCAGTTTGGGGGATACGCAGTATTTT
-	TRBJ2-7	few	TRBV9	CASSVGASDGAYEQYF	TGTGCCAGCAGCGTAGGAGCTAGCGACGGGGCTTACGAGCAGTACTTC
TRBD1	TRBJ1-1	few	TRBV6-5	CASSYGTGGSNTEAFF	TGTGCCAGCAGTTACGGGACAGGGGGATCTAACACTGAAGCTTTCTTT
-	TRBJ2-5	-	TRBV4-1	CASSFLRGVQETQYF	TGCGCCAGCAGCTTCTTGCGGGGCGTCCAAGAGACCCAGTACTTC
-	TRBJ2-7	-	TRBV18	CASSRGAATYEQYF	TGTGCCAGCTCTCGAGGGGCAGCTACCTACGAGCAGTACTTC
TRBD1	TRBJ2-3	-	TRBV6-1	CASSEVEQGMQYF	TGTGCCAGCAGTGAAGTAGAACAGGGGATGCAGTATTTT
-	TRBJ1-2	-	TRBV20-1	CSARPMESPLHTF	TGCAGTGCTAGACCCATGGAGAGTCCTCTTCACACCTTC
TRBD1	TRBJ1-5	few	TRBV9	CASSVAPGQGQPQHF	TGTGCCAGCAGCGTAGCACCCGGACAGGGACAGCCCCAGCATTTT
-	TRBJ2-7	-	TRBV6-5	CASSYSGDGAYEQYF	TGTGCCAGCAGTTACTCGGGGGACGGAGCCTACGAGCAGTACTTC
-	TRBJ1-1	-	TRBV10-3	CATGGSSTNTEAFF	TGTGCCACGGGGGGTTCTTCTACCAACACTGAAGCTTTCTTT
TRBD1	TRBJ1-6	-	TRBV6-1	CASSDSQGRGNSPLHF	TGTGCCAGCAGTGACTCACAGGGGCGCGGTAATTCACCCCTCCACTTT
TRBD1	TRBJ2-1	few	TRBV7-9	CASSQRQGPGEQFF	TGTGCCAGCAGCCAACGACAGGGACCGGGTGAGCAGTTCTTC
TRBD1	TRBJ1-1	few	TRBV2	CASSPQGPNTEAFF	TGTGCCAGCAGTCCACAGGGGCCAAACACTGAAGCTTTCTTT
-	TRBJ2-4	few	TRBV20-1	CSARDPARLGGEIIQYF	TGCAGTGCTAGAGATCCCGCCAGGCTTGGGGGCGAGATCATTCAGTACTTC
-	TRBJ2-1	-	TRBV15	CATSRGPTGTYNEQFF	TGTGCCACCAGCAGAGGCCCAACAGGGACCTACAATGAGCAGTTCTTC
-	TRBJ1-4	-	TRBV7-2	CASSPTVNSNEKLFF	TGTGCCAGCAGCCCGACAGTGAATTCCAATGAAAAACTGTTTTTT
-	TRBJ1-1	few	TRBV7-8	CASSFLAVEMNTEAFF	TGTGCCAGCAGCTTTCTTGCCGTGGAAATGAACACTGAAGCTTTCTTT
TRBD1	TRBJ2-5	-	TRBV6-2/TRBV6-3	CASSPPGQGAREQYF	TGTGCCAGCAGTCCCCCGGGACAGGGGGCACGGGAGCAGTACTTC
-	TRBJ1-5	-	TRBV20-1	CSALGAPHRPQHF	TGCAGTGCTTTGGGGGCGCCGCATCGGCCCCAGCATTTT
-	TRBJ2-1	-	TRBV9	CASSCVEEQFF	TGTGCCAGCAGCTGCGTCGAGGAGCAGTTCTTC
TRBD2	TRBJ2-5	once	TRBV7-9	CASSLVQGNLAGSQETQYF	TGTGCCAGCAGCTTAGTCCAGGGAAATTTAGCGGGGAGCCAAGAGACCCAGTACTTC
TRBD2	TRBJ2-1	-	TRBV9	CASSQSFLAGGSNEQFF	TGTGCCAGCAGCCAAAGCTTTCTAGCGGGGGGGTCCAATGAGCAGTTCTTC
-	TRBJ1-5	-	TRBV12-3/TRBV12-4	CASREPGYHQPQHF	TGTGCCAGCAGAGAACCAGGGTACCATCAGCCCCAGCATTTT
TRBD1	TRBJ2-7	-	TRBV30	CAWSSTGQAYEQYF	TGTGCCTGGAGTTCTACGGGACAGGCCTACGAGCAGTACTTC
-	TRBJ1-6	-	TRBV11-2	CASSSDLSSYNSPLHF	TGTGCCAGCAGCTCTGACCTTTCCTCCTATAATTCACCCCTCCACTTT
-	TRBJ1-2	-	TRBV4-2	CAGRGTGLNYGYTF	TGTGCCGGCAGGGGAACAGGGTTGAACTATGGCTACACCTTC
TRBD1	TRBJ2-5	-	TRBV7-9	CASRQGQGGQETQYF	TGTGCCAGCAGACAGGGACAGGGGGGTCAAGAGACCCAGTACTTC
TRBD2	TRBJ2-3	-	TRBV6-1	CASKKGSGGGTDTQYF	TGTGCCAGCAAAAAAGGGAGCGGGGGGGGCACAGATACGCAGTATTTT
-	TRBJ2-3	few	TRBV6-5	CASSTTGLRGDTQYF	TGTGCCAGCAGCACTACAGGGCTTAGGGGAGATACGCAGTATTTT
-	TRBJ2-7	-	TRBV6-5	CASSSPRHSPPYEQYF	TGTGCCAGCAGCAGCCCAAGACACTCTCCTCCTTACGAGCAGTACTTC
TRBD1	TRBJ2-1	-	TRBV20-1	CSAPGQFKNEQFF	TGCAGTGCCCCGGGACAGTTTAAGAATGAGCAGTTCTTC
-	TRBJ2-7	few	TRBV19	CASSTHEGRRTYEQYF	TGTGCCAGTAGTACCCATGAGGGACGGCGCACCTACGAGCAGTACTTC